The sequence of this T cell receptor (beta chain) was determined in a study of cytomegalovirus exposure and HLA in healthy donors. Findings and caveats of the study: Clonal expansion, a later analysis showed, was greater in HLA-associated TCR beta chains than in equally common others. Some TCR beta chains (164 of them) were listed as cytomegalovirus-associated. Certain sequence variants were highly shared and formed a cluster, and this cluster was likely a sequencing artifact.

PCR employed 60 Vbeta and 13 Jbeta primers. Some clones are missing from TCRdb's copy, which holds only in-frame ones; the method was immunoSEQ multiplex PCR. This table holds approximately 110,000 clones, roughly 82% found once. This clone was seen only a few times. Its target is not known. Unrecorded immune exposure was likely among donors, who were nominally healthy when sampled. The CDR3 is 15 residues long. Germline CDR1 LGHNA, CDR2 YSLEER. V gave up 1 base and J gave up 5 bases; unmatched junction bases: 7. The receptor was isolated from a woman aged 55-69 years in good health and CMV-seropositive. The specimen sequenced was PBMCs. V usage is TRBV4-3 and J usage is TRBJ1-1, with TRBD1 identical over 7 bases. The CDR3 DNA sequence: TGCGCCAGCAGCCAAGGTGTGACAGGGAGGACTGAAGCTTTCTTT. This codes for CASSQGVTGRTEAFF.